Sequencing of this TCR beta chain was carried out in a study of OX40 agonist ivuxolimab in advanced cancers. Produced via immunoSEQ multiplex PCR; TCRdb's table is partial and in-frame only. The data contain some 77,000 clones, 86% of them seen just once; the ten biggest clones take up 1.1%. This CDR3 is 15 amino acids long. The V gene is TRBV21-1, the J gene TRBJ2-7; no check of the table's D call, TRBD1, against the DNA was made. TRBV21-1 is a listed pseudogene. The specimen comprised CD4+ or CD8+ T cells sorted from blood, sampled in a trial of the OX40 agonist ivuxolimab. The receptor comes from an adult with an advanced solid tumor such as melanoma, head and neck, liver or kidney cancer. Here the CDR3 DNA reads TGTGCCAGCAGCGAGAAGTCCAGGGGGCGCGTGGAGCAGTACTTC. It is translated as CASSEKSRGRVEQYF.